These 27 T cell receptor beta chains were all obtained from the same sample, sequenced in a study of blood T cell repertoires in COVID-19. Produced via immunoSEQ multiplex PCR; TCRdb's table is partial and in-frame only. This table holds roughly 250,000 clones, roughly 90% found once. Sequenced input: peripheral blood. These receptors all stem from a man between 60 and 75 years old who had recovered from COVID-19.

V usage is TRBV12-3 or TRBV12-4 and J usage is TRBJ1-2, with D unclear. Trimming removed 1 base at V and 6 bases at J, with 3 bases between. This CDR3 has 11 amino acids. The DNA for the CDR3 is TGTGCCAGCAGTTTAGGGCATGGCTACACCTTC. This sequence encodes CASSLGHGYTF.

The V gene is TRBV2, the J gene TRBJ1-2, with D perhaps TRBD1 (6 bases). The V gene's germline CDR1 is SNHLY and CDR2 FYNNEI. The CDR3 extends over 12 amino acids. Trimming left V 8 bases short and J 6 bases short, with 13 bases between. The CDR3 DNA reads TGTGCCAGCGGGTGGGGGGGCGATGGCTACACCTTC. Protein sequence: CASGWGGDGYTF.

Written as DNA, the CDR3 is TGTGCCAGCAGTTACTCGATACAGGGTGGGGCCCAAGAGACCCAGTACTTC. As protein: CASSYSIQGGAQETQYF. This rearrangement joins TRBV6-2 or TRBV6-3 to TRBJ2-5, with a weak D call TRBD1 (6 bases). CDR3 length equals 17 residues. The V end lost 0 bases, the J end lost 1 base, and 15 bases lay between the germline ends. CDR1 is MNHEY and CDR2 is SVGEGT in the germline V gene.

CDR3 sequence reads: CATGPSGWGTGKNTQYF. The CDR3 nucleotides read TGTGCCACCGGCCCTAGCGGGTGGGGGACCGGTAAAAATACGCAGTATTTT. V usage is TRBV10-3 and J usage is TRBJ2-3; 8 nucleotides match TRBD2. CDR1 is ENHRY, CDR2 SYGVKD, per germline. Trimming at V came to 10 bases and at J to 7 bases, leaving 22 bases not matched to a gene. The CDR3 is 17 amino acids.

The rearrangement uses TRBV6-5 and TRBJ2-1, with 10 bases fitting TRBD1. The CDR3 is 14 residues long. Trimming at V came to 6 bases and at J to 4 bases, leaving 3 bases not matched to a gene. CDR1 and CDR2 from the germline V gene are MNHEY and SVGAGI. The CDR3 is CASSRDRGYNEQFF. CDR3 nucleotides: TGTGCCAGCAGCCGGGACAGGGGTTACAATGAGCAGTTCTTC.

This clone is a singleton in its sample. The gene calls are TRBV20-1 and TRBJ1-2, with D uncertain. Germline CDR1 DFQATT, CDR2 SNEGSKA (reference sequence). CDR3 length: 11 residues. The CDR3, as DNA: TGCAGCGGTCAGGATTTCTATGGCTACACCTTC. It encodes CSGQDFYGYTF.

V is TRBV4-2 and J is TRBJ2-1; TRBD2 matches 7 bases. Trimming at V came to 1 base and at J to 10 bases, leaving 16 bases not matched to a gene. The CDR3 consists of 17 residues. Germline CDR1 LGHNA, CDR2 YNFKEQ. Here the CDR3 DNA reads TGTGCCAGCAGCCAAGGCCCCGATAACGGGGGGACCTCGGAGCAGTTCTTC. As protein: CASSQGPDNGGTSEQFF.

The chain carries TRBV7-2 and TRBJ2-3; 10 positions agree with TRBD2. This CDR3 comprises 16 residues. The V and J ends lost 2 bases and 0 bases, in that order; junction bases with no gene match: 2. Germline V gene sequence: CDR1 SGHTA, CDR2 FQGNSA. Here the CDR3 reads CASSLLLAGSTDTQYF. CDR3 nucleotides: TGTGCCAGCAGCTTACTACTAGCGGGAAGCACAGATACGCAGTATTTT.

This clone has just a few counts. The chain uses TRBV28 and TRBJ1-3; D is perhaps TRBD1 (5 bases). The germline V gene has CDR1 MDHEN and CDR2 SYDVKM. This CDR3 comprises 14 residues. V dropped 8 bases and J dropped 2 bases, with 13 bases sitting between them. The CDR3: CASGAWEAGNTIYF. CDR3 nucleotides: TGTGCCAGCGGGGCTTGGGAGGCTGGAAACACCATATATTTT.

The chain employs TRBV5-1 and TRBJ2-2, with a possible D match to TRBD1 (6 bases). This CDR3 region has 17 residues. Between the trimmed V and J ends, which lost 3 bases and 5 bases, there was a span of 20 bases. Per the germline V gene, CDR1 is SGHRS and CDR2 is YFSETQ. This CDR3 reads CASSSGFQQGNTGELFF. CDR3 in DNA: TGCGCCAGCAGCTCGGGTTTTCAACAGGGAAATACCGGGGAGCTGTTTTTT.

The rearrangement uses TRBV5-1 and TRBJ2-3, with TRBD2 matching over 12 bases. V trimming: 4 bases; J trimming: 1 base; junction bases outside the gene matches: 7. The germline CDR1 and CDR2 sequences are SGHRS and YFSETQ. This CDR3 region has 17 residues. CDR3 region: CASSPGTSGRRTDTQYF. The CDR3 DNA sequence: TGCGCCAGCAGCCCCGGGACTAGCGGGCGCCGCACAGATACGCAGTATTTT.

V and J are TRBV5-6 and TRBJ1-2; perhaps TRBD1 as D (6 bases). Trimming stripped 4 bases from V and 8 bases from J, with 21 bases between. Germline assignment: CDR1 SGHDT and CDR2 YYEEEE. The CDR3 sequence is 15 residues long. CDR3 region: CASSGYRVPTKGYTF. The DNA of the CDR3 is TGTGCCAGCAGCGGTTACAGGGTCCCTACTAAGGGCTACACCTTC.

The rearrangement links TRBV5-1 to TRBJ2-4, with a weak D call TRBD1 (5 bases). Germline values: CDR1 SGHRS, CDR2 YFSETQ. The V end lost 5 bases, the J end lost 8 bases, and 20 bases lay between the germline ends. This CDR3 has 15 residues. CDR3 in amino acids: CASRDDSTSRDIQYF. CDR3 nucleotide sequence: TGCGCCAGCAGGGATGACAGCACCTCTAGGGACATTCAGTACTTC.

The V and J genes are TRBV29-1 and TRBJ1-3; unclear D gene. The CDR3 is made up of 13 amino acids. The germline gives CDR1 SQVTM, CDR2 ANQGSEA. Deletions cut 4 bases from V and 2 bases from J, with 9 bases between. The CDR3 region is CSVARVTGNTIYF. DNA for the CDR3: TGCAGCGTTGCCCGGGTTACTGGAAACACCATATATTTT.

This clone was seen just once. This chain connects TRBV2 to TRBJ2-2; D ambiguous. Trimming removed 6 bases at V and 1 base at J, with 6 bases between. This CDR3 spans 13 amino acids. Germline V lookup: CDR1 SNHLY, CDR2 FYNNEI. The CDR3 is CASRAENTGELFF. In nucleotides, the CDR3 is TGTGCCAGCAGGGCGGAGAACACCGGGGAGCTGTTTTTT.

This clone was observed many times. The V gene is TRBV18, the J gene TRBJ1-6; 7 positions agree with TRBD1. The CDR3 has 15 amino acids. The V gene end was trimmed by 3 bases and the J gene end by 5 bases; junction bases not matched to a gene: 4. The germline V gene encodes CDR1 KGHSH and CDR2 LQKENI. The CDR3 loop reads CASSPYQGDNSPLHF. DNA for the CDR3: TGTGCCAGCTCACCCTACCAGGGGGATAATTCACCCCTCCACTTT.

The chain couples TRBV19 to TRBJ2-6; TRBD2 agrees at 9 bases. V was pared by 7 bases and J by 2 bases, with 6 bases of the junction left unmatched. From germline, CDR1 is LNHDA and CDR2 SQIVND (reference sequence). The CDR3 has 16 residues. The CDR3: CASTAGGFTGANVLTF. The CDR3 DNA sequence: TGTGCCAGTACGGCGGGGGGGTTCACTGGGGCCAACGTCCTGACTTTC.

The chain couples TRBV30 to TRBJ2-1; D might be TRBD1 (5 bases). V was shortened by 1 base and J by 11 bases, with 9 bases between the two germline ends. Germline lookup yields CDR1 GTSNPN and CDR2 SVGIG (reference sequence). CDR3 length: 11 amino acids. CDR3 nucleotide sequence: TGTGCCTGGAGTGAGATGGGGCAGCAGTTCTTC. Protein: CAWSEMGQQFF.

The CDR3 loop reads CASRDRDTSLHF. CDR3 coding DNA: TGTGCCAGCAGGGACAGGGACACTTCCCTCCACTTT. V gene TRBV5-4 combines with J gene TRBJ1-6, with 8 bases identical to TRBD1. This CDR3 has 12 amino acids. V lost 5 bases to trimming and J lost 14 bases; unmatched junction nucleotides: 6. The germline CDR1 and CDR2 sequences are SGHNT and YYREEE (reference sequence).

DNA of the CDR3: TGTGCCAGCAGTGAATGGGGAGCGAACACCGGGGAGCTGTTTTTT. Translated, it gives CASSEWGANTGELFF. The chain joins TRBV2 to TRBJ2-2; a possible D gene is TRBD2 (5 bases). The CDR3 contains 15 residues. The V gene's germline CDR1 is SNHLY and CDR2 FYNNEI. The V gene lost 2 bases and the J gene lost 0 bases, with 7 bases spanning the gap.

The V call is TRBV6-1, the J call TRBJ1-1; no definite D call. Germline-derived CDR1 and CDR2 are MNHNS and SASEGT. There are 14 residues in the CDR3. With 3 bases removed from V and 3 bases from J, the gap between germline ends came to 11 bases. The CDR3 coding sequence is TGTGCCAGCAGTGAGCGGGGAGTTGACACTGAAGCTTTCTTT. Protein product: CASSERGVDTEAFF.

The chain has TRBV5-4 and TRBJ1-1; weak D call: TRBD1 (5 bases). CDR1 is SGHNT, CDR2 YYREEE, per germline (reference sequence). CDR3 size: 14 residues. Trimming took 1 base from V and 1 from J, leaving 8 bases between them. CDR3 in amino acids: CASSLWGENTEAFF. As DNA, the CDR3 is TGTGCCAGCAGCTTGTGGGGGGAGAACACTGAAGCTTTCTTT.

Written as DNA, the CDR3 is TGCAGCGTTGAGACGGTGCGCGGTTCACCCCTCCACTTT. Residues: CSVETVRGSPLHF. The gene calls are TRBV29-1 and TRBJ1-6; D not resolved. Germline CDR1 reads SQVTM; CDR2 reads ANQGSEA. V was cut by 3 bases and J by 9 bases, with 12 bases left in between. The length of the CDR3 is 13 residues.

This rearrangement joins TRBV30 to TRBJ1-2; the D gene is possibly TRBD1 (5 bases). Germline V gene sequence: CDR1 GTSNPN, CDR2 SVGIG (reference sequence). V was trimmed by 2 bases and J by 3 bases, leaving 7 bases between them. This CDR3 is 12 amino acids long. The CDR3 protein is CAWSSRDYGYTF. CDR3 nucleotides: TGTGCCTGGAGTTCCAGGGACTATGGCTACACCTTC.

The gene calls are TRBV5-1 and TRBJ1-6, with 8 positions matching TRBD1. The germline V gene has CDR1 SGHRS and CDR2 YFSETQ. J lost 6 bases, V lost 4 bases, and 6 bases had no gene match. This CDR3 contains 15 residues. Here the CDR3 DNA reads TGCGCCAGCAGCCTAACGGGACAGGTTAATTCACCCCTCCACTTT. Translated: CASSLTGQVNSPLHF.

The count of this clone is one. The gene calls are TRBV19 and TRBJ2-7; tentatively, D is TRBD1 (6 bases). CDR3 length: 14 amino acids. The V and J ends lost 3 bases and 2 bases respectively, with 11 bases between them. Germline lookup yields CDR1 LNHDA and CDR2 SQIVND (reference sequence). The CDR3 bases are TGTGCCAGTAGTATCCCCGGACAGACCTACGAGCAGTACTTC. It yields the protein CASSIPGQTYEQYF. Filled out from reference TRBV19 and TRBJ2-7, the complete variable domain reads DGGITQSPKYLFRKEGQNVTLSCEQNLNHDAMYWYRQDPGQGLRLIYYSQIVNDFQKGDIAEGYSVSREKKESFPLTVTSAQKNPTAFYLCASSIPGQTYEQYFGPGTRLTVT.

The chain recombines TRBV2 with TRBJ1-5; perhaps TRBD1 as D (5 bases). The germline CDR1 and CDR2 sequences are SNHLY and FYNNEI. The CDR3 spans 15 residues. V lost 5 bases, J lost 4 bases, and 15 bases lay in between. DNA for the CDR3: TGTGCCAGCAGTCCGGGGGTAGGGGCGAATCAGCCCCAGCATTTT. This codes for CASSPGVGANQPQHF.